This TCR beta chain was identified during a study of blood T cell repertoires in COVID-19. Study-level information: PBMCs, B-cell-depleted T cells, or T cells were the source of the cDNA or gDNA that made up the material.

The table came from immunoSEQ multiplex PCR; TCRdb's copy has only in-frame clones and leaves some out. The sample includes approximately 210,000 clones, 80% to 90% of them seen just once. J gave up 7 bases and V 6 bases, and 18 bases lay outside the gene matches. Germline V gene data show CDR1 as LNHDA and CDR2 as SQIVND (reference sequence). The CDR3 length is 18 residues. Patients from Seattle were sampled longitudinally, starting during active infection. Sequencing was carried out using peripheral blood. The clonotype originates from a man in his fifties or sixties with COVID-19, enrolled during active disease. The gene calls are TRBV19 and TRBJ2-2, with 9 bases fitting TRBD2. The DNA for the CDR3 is TGTGCCAGTAGGGACCCGAGAGGAGCGGGGGGAAGGAGCGGGGAGCTGTTTTTT. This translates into CASRDPRGAGGRSGELFF. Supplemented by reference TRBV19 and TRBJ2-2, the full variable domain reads DGGITQSPKYLFRKEGQNVTLSCEQNLNHDAMYWYRQDPGQGLRLIYYSQIVNDFQKGDIAEGYSVSREKKESFPLTVTSAQKNPTAFYLCASRDPRGAGGRSGELFFGEGSRLTVL.